This T cell receptor (beta chain) was captured by sequencing in a study of blood T cell repertoires in COVID-19. V lost 0 bases to trimming and J lost 7 bases, with 12 bases between them. Germline V gene lookup returns CDR1 LGHNA and CDR2 YNFKEQ. This CDR3 comprises 15 residues. In the source study's methods: Researchers report that nucleated cell counts were estimated from reference gene primer amplification. Assay: immunoSEQ multiplex PCR; the TCRdb copy retains only in-frame clones and omits some. V, J and clone size are those of that table, while D and trimming were read from the DNA. Among around 700,000 clones listed, about 87% were seen once.

The sequence came from a woman under 30 with acute or convalescent COVID-19. The rearrangement links TRBV4-2 to TRBJ1-4; TRBD1 is a possible D gene (5 bases). The sample comprised peripheral blood. DNA for the CDR3: TGTGCCAGCAGCCAAGAAGAAGGGGTAGGTGAAAAACTGTTTTTT. Its translation is CASSQEEGVGEKLFF.